The clone carrying this TCR beta chain was seen a few times. The entry originates in a study of blood T cells in healthy people across ages. Study-level background: Template-switching capture recovered about one barcoded beta molecule per two T cells.

At least 6.5 million PBMCs were isolated per sample. Extraction yielded at least 5 micrograms of total RNA per sample. CDR1 DFQATT and CDR2 SNEGSKA come from the germline V gene (reference sequence). V lost 1 base to trimming and J lost 2 bases, with 16 bases between them. The CDR3 has 16 amino acids. Alongside a J-beta primer mix, a sample-barcoded 5' primer served in a second PCR lasting roughly 6 to 11 cycles. TCRdb re-analysed the 5' RACE reads in MiXCR, keeping a single row per CDR3 protein. The sample lists hundreds of thousands of distinct CDR3 sequences, 36% seen once, with over 10% in the top ten.

The receptor's source is a man aged 18 to 35 in good health. The chain links TRBV20-1 to TRBJ2-3; D unresolved. The specimen was blood. CDR3 residues: CSARAVLIRYTDTQYF. CDR3 DNA: TGCAGTGCTAGAGCGGTTCTTATCCGATACACAGATACGCAGTATTTT.